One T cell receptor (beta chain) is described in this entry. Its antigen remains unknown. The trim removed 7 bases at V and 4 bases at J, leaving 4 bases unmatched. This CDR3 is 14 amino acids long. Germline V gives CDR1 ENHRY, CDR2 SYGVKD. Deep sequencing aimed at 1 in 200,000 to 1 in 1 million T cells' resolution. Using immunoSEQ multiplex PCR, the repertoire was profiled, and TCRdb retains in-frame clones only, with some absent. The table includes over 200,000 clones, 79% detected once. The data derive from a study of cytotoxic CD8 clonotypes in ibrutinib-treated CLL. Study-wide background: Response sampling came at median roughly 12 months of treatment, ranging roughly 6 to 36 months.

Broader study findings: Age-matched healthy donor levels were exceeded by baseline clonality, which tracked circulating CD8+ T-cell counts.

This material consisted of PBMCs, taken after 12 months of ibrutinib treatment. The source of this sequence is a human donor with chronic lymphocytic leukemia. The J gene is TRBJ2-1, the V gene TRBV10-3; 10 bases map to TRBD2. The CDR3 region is CAITGTSEYNEQFF. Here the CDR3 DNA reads TGTGCCATCACGGGGACTAGCGAATACAATGAGCAGTTCTTC.